Below, 26 T cell receptor beta chains from the same sample are listed, as sequenced in a study of CD4+ T cells in melanoma. This table comes from immunoSEQ multiplex PCR, and its TCRdb copy is limited to in-frame clones, with some not included. The sample comprises over 130,000 clones, 85% to 95% of which are singletons, and approximately 1.5% rests with the top ten. These receptors were taken from a human donor with melanoma.

The chain has TRBV5-1 and TRBJ2-2; 8 nucleotides line up with TRBD1. The germline V gene has CDR1 SGHRS and CDR2 YFSETQ. The ends lost 4 bases at V and 1 base at J; junction bases unmatched: 6. This CDR3 has 16 residues. The DNA of the CDR3 is TGCGCCAGCAGCCCGGCCGGGACAGGGAACACCGGGGAGCTGTTTTTT. Protein product: CASSPAGTGNTGELFF.

With respect to this clone: This CDR3 is also generated by other DNA sequences in the sample. The chain employs TRBV30 and TRBJ2-3; D call uncertain. The germline V and J ends were trimmed by 0 bases and 5 bases, with 3 bases remaining between them. The CDR3 is 11 amino acids. Germline V gives CDR1 GTSNPN, CDR2 SVGIG (reference sequence). CDR3 amino acids: CAWSVGDTQYF. CDR3 coding DNA: TGTGCCTGGAGTGTAGGAGATACGCAGTATTTT.

The chain couples TRBV5-5 to TRBJ1-2; maybe TRBD1 (5 bases). With 1 base removed from V and 2 bases from J, the gap between germline ends came to 15 bases. In germline, CDR1 is SGHKS, CDR2 YYEKEE (reference sequence). This CDR3 contains 16 residues. The CDR3, as DNA: TGTGCCAGCAGCTTGTACGTAGGGGCAGGGAACTATGGCTACACCTTC. Translation: CASSLYVGAGNYGYTF.

As concerns this clone: Other DNA sequences within the sample encode an identical CDR3. The CDR3 coding sequence is TGTGCCAGCAGTGAGGGGACGGGACTCTATGGCTACACCTTC. It yields the protein CASSEGTGLYGYTF. The chain links TRBV6-1 to TRBJ1-2, with D possibly being TRBD1 (5 bases). The V end was cut by 3 bases, the J end by 4 bases, with 12 bases between. Germline CDR1 and CDR2: MNHNS and SASEGT. This CDR3 is built from 14 residues.

This clone is a singleton in its sample. The CDR3 protein is CASSHTERSRNTIYF. The CDR3 DNA is TGTGCCAGCAGCCACACAGAGCGCAGCCGAAACACCATATATTTT. V and J are TRBV5-6 and TRBJ1-3, with unresolved D. This CDR3 comprises 15 residues. V lost 4 bases and J 5 bases, leaving 16 bases between the germline ends. Germline V gene lookup returns CDR1 SGHDT and CDR2 YYEEEE.

This chain links TRBV7-6 with TRBJ1-1; D uncertain. The CDR3 sequence is 12 residues long. The ends were cut back, 9 bases at V and 0 bases at J, with 8 bases in the middle. CDR1 is SGHVS, CDR2 FNYEAQ, per germline. For the CDR3, the DNA is TGTGCCAGTAAACAGCTGAACACTGAAGCTTTCTTT. Residues: CASKQLNTEAFF.

The chain combines TRBV19 with TRBJ1-1; D remains unclear. The CDR3 length is 12 residues. Germline loops: CDR1 LNHDA, CDR2 SQIVND (reference sequence). Deletions cut 7 bases from V and 3 bases from J, with 9 bases between. The CDR3 protein is CASKGRDTEAFF. The CDR3 DNA reads TGTGCCAGTAAAGGTAGGGACACTGAAGCTTTCTTT. The full variable domain, its missing parts supplied by reference TRBV19 and TRBJ1-1, is DGGITQSPKYLFRKEGQNVTLSCEQNLNHDAMYWYRQDPGQGLRLIYYSQIVNDFQKGDIAEGYSVSREKKESFPLTVTSAQKNPTAFYLCASKGRDTEAFFGQGTRLTVV.

The chain has TRBV30 and TRBJ2-7, with D uncertain. This CDR3 is built from 11 residues. CDR1 is GTSNPN, CDR2 SVGIG, per germline (reference sequence). V lost 5 bases to trimming and J lost 7 bases, with 12 bases between them. The CDR3 nucleotides are TGTGCCTGGGACCGGTCGCGGGAGCAGTACTTC. It specifies CAWDRSREQYF.

The chain combines TRBV2 with TRBJ2-5; D not certain. This CDR3 comprises 12 residues. V gave up 2 bases and J gave up 5 bases, with 6 bases separating them. The germline V gene has CDR1 SNHLY and CDR2 FYNNEI. In DNA, the CDR3 is TGTGCCAGCAGTGAACTGTTGGAGACCCAGTACTTC. Protein sequence: CASSELLETQYF. Drawing the rest from reference TRBV2 and TRBJ2-5, the complete variable domain is EPEVTQTPSHQVTQMGQEVILRCVPISNHLYFYWYRQILGQKVEFLVSFYNNEISEKSEIFDDQFSVERPDGSNFTLKIRSTKLEDSAMYFCASSELLETQYFGPGTRLLVL.

The chain joins TRBV6-5 to TRBJ1-3; 7 positions agree with TRBD1. CDR1 is MNHEY, CDR2 SVGAGI, per germline. The CDR3 sequence is 15 residues long. The junction had 6 bases not matched to a gene; V was cut back by 5 bases and J by 2 bases. In DNA, the CDR3 is TGTGCCAGCAGTCTAGGGGGCTCGGCTGGAAACACCATATATTTT. Its translation is CASSLGGSAGNTIYF.

This chain links TRBV29-1 with TRBJ2-1, with TRBD1 matching over 7 bases. V lost 8 bases, J lost 0 bases, and 7 bases stayed unmatched. Germline CDR1 and CDR2: SQVTM and ANQGSEA. The CDR3 has 14 amino acids. The CDR3 loop reads CSLWTGGSYNEQFF. As DNA, the CDR3 is TGCAGCCTGTGGACAGGCGGCTCCTACAATGAGCAGTTCTTC.

As DNA, the CDR3 is TGCGCCAGCAGTTCTCCCGGACTAGCGTCCACCGGGGAGCTGTTTTTT. Its translation is CASSSPGLASTGELFF. The V and J genes are TRBV5-1 and TRBJ2-2, with 9 bases that match TRBD2. Germline V lookup: CDR1 SGHRS, CDR2 YFSETQ. V lost 5 bases, J lost 4 bases, and 9 bases stayed unmatched. The CDR3 loop spans 16 amino acids.

The rearrangement joins TRBV10-3 to TRBJ1-2; 8 bases fit TRBD1. The J segment lost 7 bases and the V segment lost 2 bases, leaving 3 bases of the junction unmatched. CDR1 is ENHRY, CDR2 SYGVKD, per germline. The length of the CDR3 is 13 residues. CDR3 amino acids: CAISEGQGIGYTF. DNA for the CDR3: TGTGCCATCAGTGAGGGACAGGGAATTGGCTACACCTTC.

The chain has TRBV5-1 and TRBJ2-5; D is perhaps TRBD1 or TRBD2 (6 bases each). The CDR3 covers 14 residues. Germline V gene data show CDR1 as SGHRS and CDR2 as YFSETQ. V was pared by 5 bases and J by 5 bases, with 16 bases between. The CDR3 coding sequence is TGCGCCAGCAGGGAACCCAGGGGAGGCGAGACCCAGTACTTC. This translates into CASREPRGGETQYF.

This chain joins TRBV5-1 and TRBJ2-3; 8 bases are a match to TRBD1. Germline-derived CDR1 and CDR2 are SGHRS and YFSETQ. The CDR3 sequence is 15 residues long. Trimming cost V 0 bases and J 4 bases; bases outside gene matches: 4. As DNA, the CDR3 is TGCGCCAGCAGCTTGGGGGACAGGTCCGCAGATACGCAGTATTTT. This sequence encodes CASSLGDRSADTQYF. The entire variable domain, with the rest obtained from reference TRBV5-1 and TRBJ2-3, is as follows: KAGVTQTPRYLIKTRGQQVTLSCSPISGHRSVSWYQQTPGQGLQFLFEYFSETQRNKGNFPGRFSGRQFSNSRSEMNVSTLELGDSALYLCASSLGDRSADTQYFGPGTRLTVL.

This sequence joins TRBV18 and TRBJ2-5; no definite D call. This CDR3 spans 15 amino acids. The germline gives CDR1 KGHSH, CDR2 LQKENI. The V end was cut by 0 bases, the J end by 2 bases, with 10 bases between. The CDR3, as DNA: TGTGCCAGCTCACCACCGAAGGGTGTGCAAGAGACCCAGTACTTC. It codes for CASSPPKGVQETQYF.

The V and J genes are TRBV13 and TRBJ2-2; the match to TRBD2 covers 10 bases. The CDR3 spans 18 residues. Germline V gene data show CDR1 as PRHDT and CDR2 as FYEKMQ (reference sequence). With 2 bases clipped from V and 0 bases from J, the junction kept 6 bases outside the gene matches. The CDR3 here is CASSLYSGGNANTGELFF. In nucleotides, the CDR3 is TGTGCCAGCAGCTTATATAGCGGGGGGAACGCGAACACCGGGGAGCTGTTTTTT.

The chain links TRBV6-1 to TRBJ1-2; D is perhaps TRBD1 (6 bases). The V end was cut by 5 bases, the J end by 4 bases, with 14 bases between. Germline V gene lookup returns CDR1 MNHNS and CDR2 SASEGT. CDR3 length: 14 residues. The CDR3 is CASSLTGEIYGYTF. DNA of the CDR3: TGTGCCAGCAGTTTGACAGGAGAAATCTATGGCTACACCTTC.

V gene TRBV4-2 combines with J gene TRBJ1-2; no clear D. CDR3 length: 15 amino acids. V was trimmed by 0 bases and J by 0 bases, leaving 8 bases between them. Germline-derived CDR1 and CDR2 are LGHNA and YNFKEQ. CDR3 DNA: TGTGCCAGCAGCCAAGAAGCCAGCACTAACTATGGCTACACCTTC. It yields the protein CASSQEASTNYGYTF.

The genes are TRBV5-1 and TRBJ1-4; D is undetermined. V was shortened by 1 base and J by 4 bases, with 11 bases between the two germline ends. This CDR3 is built from 15 residues. Germline values: CDR1 SGHRS, CDR2 YFSETQ. The CDR3 loop is CASSLFPDLNEKLFF. CDR3 coding DNA: TGCGCCAGCAGCTTGTTCCCAGATCTTAATGAAAAACTGTTTTTT.

The chain carries TRBV7-2 and TRBJ2-7; TRBD2 is a possible D gene (6 bases). Trimming removed 5 bases at V and 3 bases at J, with 8 bases between. The germline gives CDR1 SGHTA, CDR2 FQGNSA. This CDR3 has 12 residues. CDR3 in DNA: TGTGCCAGCAGCCCGGGAGACTACGAGCAGTACTTC. Protein sequence: CASSPGDYEQYF.

The V call is TRBV6-1, the J call TRBJ1-1; weak D call: TRBD1 (5 bases). The V end lost 5 bases, the J end lost 4 bases, and 14 bases lay between the germline ends. Germline CDR1 MNHNS, CDR2 SASEGT. The length of the CDR3 is 14 residues. This CDR3 is CASSRGRVSTEAFF. DNA of the CDR3: TGTGCCAGCAGTAGAGGCAGGGTGAGCACTGAAGCTTTCTTT.

The chain recombines TRBV5-5 with TRBJ2-7, with no clear D. The CDR3 sequence is 11 residues long. The germline V gene has CDR1 SGHKS and CDR2 YYEKEE (reference sequence). V lost 6 bases and J 5 bases, leaving 9 bases between the germline ends. The CDR3 loop reads CASTQNHEQYF. The CDR3 nucleotides are TGTGCCAGCACCCAAAACCACGAGCAGTACTTC. Complete variable domain (other parts from reference TRBV5-5 and TRBJ2-7): DAGVTQSPTHLIKTRGQQVTLRCSPISGHKSVSWYQQVLGQGPQFIFQYYEKEERGRGNFPDRFSARQFPNYSSELNVNALLLGDSALYLCASTQNHEQYFGPGTRLTVT.

The chain uses TRBV7-9 and TRBJ1-1; D unresolved. The germline V gene encodes CDR1 SEHNR and CDR2 FQNEAQ (reference sequence). The CDR3 has 15 amino acids. V gave up 3 bases and J gave up 1 base, with 12 bases separating them. CDR3 DNA: TGTGCCAGCAGCTTGCAAGGTGGCGGGAACACTGAAGCTTTCTTT. It is translated as CASSLQGGGNTEAFF.

V is TRBV20-1 and J is TRBJ2-1; maybe TRBD2 (6 bases). The CDR3 consists of 11 residues. V gave up 7 bases and J gave up 10 bases, with 14 bases separating them. The V gene's germline CDR1 is DFQATT and CDR2 SNEGSKA (reference sequence). The DNA of the CDR3 is TGCAGTGGGGCCTGGGCGGGGGAGCAGTTCTTC. Its protein is CSGAWAGEQFF.

The V and J genes are TRBV29-1 and TRBJ2-7; 7 bases map to TRBD2. The ends lost 7 bases at V and 2 bases at J; junction bases unmatched: 11. This CDR3 has 14 residues. The germline V gene encodes CDR1 SQVTM and CDR2 ANQGSEA. The CDR3 DNA reads as TGCAGCGCATCCCTTGGGGGAGGGGCCTACGAGCAGTACTTC. Encoded protein: CSASLGGGAYEQYF.